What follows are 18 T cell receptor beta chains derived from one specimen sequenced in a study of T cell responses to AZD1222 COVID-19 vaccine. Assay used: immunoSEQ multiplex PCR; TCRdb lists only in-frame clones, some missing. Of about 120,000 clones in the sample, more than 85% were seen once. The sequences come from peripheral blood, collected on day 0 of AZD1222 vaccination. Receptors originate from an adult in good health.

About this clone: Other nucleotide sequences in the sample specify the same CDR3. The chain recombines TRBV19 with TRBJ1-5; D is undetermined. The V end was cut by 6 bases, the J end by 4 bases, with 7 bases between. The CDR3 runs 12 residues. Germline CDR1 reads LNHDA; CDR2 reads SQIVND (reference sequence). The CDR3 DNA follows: TGTGCCAGTAGCCCTCTTAATCAGCCCCAGCATTTT. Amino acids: CASSPLNQPQHF.

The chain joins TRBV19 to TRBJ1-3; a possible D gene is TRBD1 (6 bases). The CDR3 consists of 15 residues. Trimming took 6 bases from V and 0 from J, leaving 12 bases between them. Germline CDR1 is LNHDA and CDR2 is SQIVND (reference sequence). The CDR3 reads CASRRTVYSGNTIYF. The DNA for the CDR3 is TGTGCCAGTAGAAGGACAGTCTACTCTGGAAACACCATATATTTT. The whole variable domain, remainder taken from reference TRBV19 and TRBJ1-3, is DGGITQSPKYLFRKEGQNVTLSCEQNLNHDAMYWYRQDPGQGLRLIYYSQIVNDFQKGDIAEGYSVSREKKESFPLTVTSAQKNPTAFYLCASRRTVYSGNTIYFGEGSWLTVV.

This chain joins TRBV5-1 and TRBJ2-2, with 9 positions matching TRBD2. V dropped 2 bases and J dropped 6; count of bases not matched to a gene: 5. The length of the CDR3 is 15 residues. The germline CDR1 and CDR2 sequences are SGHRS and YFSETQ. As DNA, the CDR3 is TGCGCCAGCAGCTTTATAGCGGGAGTCGCCGGGGAGCTGTTTTTT. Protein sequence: CASSFIAGVAGELFF.

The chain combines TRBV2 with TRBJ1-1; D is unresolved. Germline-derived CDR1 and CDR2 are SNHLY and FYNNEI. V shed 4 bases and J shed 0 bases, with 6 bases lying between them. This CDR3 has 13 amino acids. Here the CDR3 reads CASSGRVNTEAFF. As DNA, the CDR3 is TGTGCCAGCAGTGGGCGGGTGAACACTGAAGCTTTCTTT.

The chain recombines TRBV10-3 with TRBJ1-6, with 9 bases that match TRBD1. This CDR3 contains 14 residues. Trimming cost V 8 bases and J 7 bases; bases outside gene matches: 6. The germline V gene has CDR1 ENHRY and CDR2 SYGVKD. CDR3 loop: CAIHEGQGNSPLHF. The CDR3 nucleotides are TGTGCCATCCATGAGGGACAGGGAAATTCACCCCTCCACTTT.

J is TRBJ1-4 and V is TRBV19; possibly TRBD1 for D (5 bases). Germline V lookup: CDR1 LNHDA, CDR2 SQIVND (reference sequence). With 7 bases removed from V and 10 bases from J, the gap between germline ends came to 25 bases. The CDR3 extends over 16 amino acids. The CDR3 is CASTPGGPKRGGKLFF. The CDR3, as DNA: TGTGCCAGTACCCCCGGCGGACCGAAGCGGGGGGGAAAACTGTTTTTT.

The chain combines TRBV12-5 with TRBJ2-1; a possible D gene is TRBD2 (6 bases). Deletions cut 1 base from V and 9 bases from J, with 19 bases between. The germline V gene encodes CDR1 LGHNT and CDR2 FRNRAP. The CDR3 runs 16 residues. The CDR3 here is CASGLELSGNGAEQFF. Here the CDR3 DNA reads TGTGCTAGTGGTTTGGAACTTAGCGGCAATGGTGCTGAGCAGTTCTTC.

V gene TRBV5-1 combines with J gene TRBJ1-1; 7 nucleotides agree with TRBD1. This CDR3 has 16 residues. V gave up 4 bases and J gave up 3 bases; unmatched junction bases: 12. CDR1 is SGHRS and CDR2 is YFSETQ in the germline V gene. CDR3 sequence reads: CASSPSLRGGYTEAFF. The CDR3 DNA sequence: TGCGCCAGCAGCCCATCTCTCAGGGGGGGATACACTGAAGCTTTCTTT.

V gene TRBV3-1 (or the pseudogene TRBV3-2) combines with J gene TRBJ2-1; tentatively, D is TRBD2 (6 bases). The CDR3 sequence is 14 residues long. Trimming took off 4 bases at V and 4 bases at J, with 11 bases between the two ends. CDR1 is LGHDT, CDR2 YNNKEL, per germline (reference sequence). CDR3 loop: CASSRRELYNEQFF. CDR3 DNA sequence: TGTGCCAGCAGCCGCCGGGAGTTGTACAATGAGCAGTTCTTC.

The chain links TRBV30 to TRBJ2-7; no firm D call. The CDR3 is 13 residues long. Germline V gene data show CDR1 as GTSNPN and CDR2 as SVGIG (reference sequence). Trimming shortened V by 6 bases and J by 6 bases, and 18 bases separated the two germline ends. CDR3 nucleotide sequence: TGTGCCTGCCGTAAGTTTATAGGCGGCGAGCAGTACTTC. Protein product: CACRKFIGGEQYF.

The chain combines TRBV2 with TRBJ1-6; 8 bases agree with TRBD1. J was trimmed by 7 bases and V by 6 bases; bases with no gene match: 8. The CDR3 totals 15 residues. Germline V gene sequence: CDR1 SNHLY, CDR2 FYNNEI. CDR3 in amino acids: CASRDQGQENSPLHF. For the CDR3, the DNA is TGTGCCAGCAGAGATCAGGGACAGGAGAATTCACCCCTCCACTTT.

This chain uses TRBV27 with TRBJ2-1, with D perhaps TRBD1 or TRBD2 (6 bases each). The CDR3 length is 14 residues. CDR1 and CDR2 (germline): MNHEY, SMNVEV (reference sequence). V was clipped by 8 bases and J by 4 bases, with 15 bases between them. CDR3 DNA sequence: TGTGCCAGCCGTTGGGGGGCCGGTTACAATGAGCAGTTCTTC. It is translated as CASRWGAGYNEQFF.

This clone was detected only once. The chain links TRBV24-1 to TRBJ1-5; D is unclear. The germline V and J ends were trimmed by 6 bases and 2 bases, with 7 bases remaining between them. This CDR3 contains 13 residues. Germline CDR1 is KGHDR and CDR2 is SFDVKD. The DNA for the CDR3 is TGTGCCACCAGTCATGGCGGCAATCAGCCCCAGCATTTT. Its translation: CATSHGGNQPQHF.

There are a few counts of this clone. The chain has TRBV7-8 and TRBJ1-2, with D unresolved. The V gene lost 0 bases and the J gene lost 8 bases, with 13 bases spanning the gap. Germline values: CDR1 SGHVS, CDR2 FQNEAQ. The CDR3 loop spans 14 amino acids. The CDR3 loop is CASSLAGSRWGYTF. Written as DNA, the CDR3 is TGTGCCAGCAGCTTAGCGGGATCTAGGTGGGGCTACACCTTC.

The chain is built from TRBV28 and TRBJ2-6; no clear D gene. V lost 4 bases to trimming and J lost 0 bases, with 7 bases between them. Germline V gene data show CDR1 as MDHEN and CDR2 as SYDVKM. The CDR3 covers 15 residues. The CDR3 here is CASSSDNSGANVLTF. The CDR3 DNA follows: TGTGCCAGCAGTTCCGACAACTCTGGGGCCAACGTCCTGACTTTC.

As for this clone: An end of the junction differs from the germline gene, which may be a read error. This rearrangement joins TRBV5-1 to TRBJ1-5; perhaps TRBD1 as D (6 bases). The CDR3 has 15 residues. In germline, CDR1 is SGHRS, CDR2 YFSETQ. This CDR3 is CASSLRGGSDQPQHF. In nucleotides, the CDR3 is TGCGCCAGCAGCTTGCGAGGGGGTAGCGATCAGCCCCAGCATTTT.

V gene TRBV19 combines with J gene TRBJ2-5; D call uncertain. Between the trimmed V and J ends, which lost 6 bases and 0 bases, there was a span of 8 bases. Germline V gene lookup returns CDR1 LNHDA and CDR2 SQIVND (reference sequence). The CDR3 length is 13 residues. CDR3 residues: CASRDLYQETQYF. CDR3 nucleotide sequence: TGTGCCAGTAGGGACCTGTACCAAGAGACCCAGTACTTC.

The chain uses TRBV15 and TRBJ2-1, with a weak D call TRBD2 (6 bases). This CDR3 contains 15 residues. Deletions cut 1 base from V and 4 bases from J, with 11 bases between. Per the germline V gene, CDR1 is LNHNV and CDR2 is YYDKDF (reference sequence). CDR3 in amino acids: CATSRVWGEYNEQFF. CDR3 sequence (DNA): TGTGCCACCAGCAGAGTGTGGGGGGAATACAATGAGCAGTTCTTC.